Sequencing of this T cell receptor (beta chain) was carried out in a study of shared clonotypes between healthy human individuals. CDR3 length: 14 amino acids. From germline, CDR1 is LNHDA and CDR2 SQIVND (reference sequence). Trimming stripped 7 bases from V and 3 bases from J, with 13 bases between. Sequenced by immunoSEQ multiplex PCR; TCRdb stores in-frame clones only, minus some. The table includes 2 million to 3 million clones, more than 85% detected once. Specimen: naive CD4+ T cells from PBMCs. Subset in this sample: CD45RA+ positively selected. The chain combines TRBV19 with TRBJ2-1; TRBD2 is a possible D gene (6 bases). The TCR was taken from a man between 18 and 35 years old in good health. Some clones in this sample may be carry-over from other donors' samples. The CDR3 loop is CASTPRGSYNEQFF. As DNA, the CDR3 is TGTGCCAGTACCCCTCGGGGGAGCTACAATGAGCAGTTCTTC. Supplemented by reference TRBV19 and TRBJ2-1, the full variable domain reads DGGITQSPKYLFRKEGQNVTLSCEQNLNHDAMYWYRQDPGQGLRLIYYSQIVNDFQKGDIAEGYSVSREKKESFPLTVTSAQKNPTAFYLCASTPRGSYNEQFFGPGTRLTVL.